This T cell receptor (beta chain) was captured by sequencing in a study of T cell clonality in common variable immunodeficiency. This clone has a handful of counts. Its cognate antigen is unknown. General study points: Repertoire-complication correlations in CVID were limited by patient heterogeneity. In common variable immunodeficiency, TCR beta chains reportedly carried fewer deletions and N-nucleotide insertions.

Blood samples were heparinized, roughly 5 to 9 ml per donor. Sequenced by immunoSEQ multiplex PCR; TCRdb stores in-frame clones only, minus some. The table lists fewer than 30,000 clones, with no singletons. The clonotype originates from a human donor with common variable immunodeficiency. The sample taken for sequencing was peripheral blood mononuclear cells.

CDR3 loop: CASSPRWGRDEQFF. The sequenced part of the CDR3 DNA is TGTGCCAGCAGCCCGAGGTGGGGCCGGGATGAG. The chain joins TRBV7-2 to TRBJ2-1; D may be TRBD1 (5 bases). The sequenced fragment ends 3 residues before the CDR3 boundary, so the rest is inferred from the germline J gene. V shed 5 bases and J shed 8 bases, with 16 bases lying between them. Germline V gene data show CDR1 as SGHTA and CDR2 as FQGNSA. There are 14 residues in the CDR3. The full variable domain, with the rest looked up from reference TRBV7-2 and TRBJ2-1, is GAGVSQSPSNKVTEKGKDVELRCDPISGHTALYWYRQSLGQGLEFLIYFQGNSAPDKSGLPSDRFSAERTGGSVSTLTIQRTQQEDSAVYLCASSPRWGRDEQFFGPGTRLTVL.